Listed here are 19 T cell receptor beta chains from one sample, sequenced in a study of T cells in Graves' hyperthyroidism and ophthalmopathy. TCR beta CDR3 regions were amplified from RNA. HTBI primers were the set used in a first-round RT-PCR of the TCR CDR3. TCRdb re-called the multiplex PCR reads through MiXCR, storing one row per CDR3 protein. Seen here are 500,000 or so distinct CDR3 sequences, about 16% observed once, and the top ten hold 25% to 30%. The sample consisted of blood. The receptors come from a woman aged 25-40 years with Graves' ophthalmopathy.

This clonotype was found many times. The CDR3 DNA follows: TGTGCCAGCTCGGACAGGGCGAGCACAGATACGCAGTATTTT. Amino acids: CASSDRASTDTQYF. The rearrangement joins TRBV18 to TRBJ2-3; 8 bases fit TRBD1. V lost 6 bases to trimming and J lost 0 bases; unmatched junction nucleotides: 2. The CDR3 totals 14 residues. Germline CDR1 KGHSH, CDR2 LQKENI.

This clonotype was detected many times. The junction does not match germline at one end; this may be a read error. DNA for the CDR3: TGCGCCAGCAGCGCCGGGGGACGGACTGAAGCTTTCTTT. It translates to CASSAGGRTEAFF. The chain carries TRBV9 and TRBJ1-1; D is perhaps TRBD1 (5 bases). The CDR3 is 13 residues long. Germline V gene data show CDR1 as SGDLS and CDR2 as YYNGEE.

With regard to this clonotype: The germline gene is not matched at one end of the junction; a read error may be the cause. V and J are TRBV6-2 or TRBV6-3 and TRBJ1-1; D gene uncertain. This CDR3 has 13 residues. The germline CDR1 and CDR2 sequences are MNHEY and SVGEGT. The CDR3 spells CASNYSYNTEAFF. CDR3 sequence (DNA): TGTGCCAGCAATTACAGTTATAACACTGAAGCTTTCTTT.

The CDR3 coding sequence is TGTGCCAGTAGTATATCTAGGGTCAATCAGCCCCAGCATTTT. Amino acids: CASSISRVNQPQHF. V and J are TRBV19 and TRBJ1-5; D is unclear. The V end lost 2 bases, the J end lost 3 bases, and 8 bases lay between the germline ends. In germline, CDR1 is LNHDA, CDR2 SQIVND (reference sequence). This CDR3 comprises 14 residues.

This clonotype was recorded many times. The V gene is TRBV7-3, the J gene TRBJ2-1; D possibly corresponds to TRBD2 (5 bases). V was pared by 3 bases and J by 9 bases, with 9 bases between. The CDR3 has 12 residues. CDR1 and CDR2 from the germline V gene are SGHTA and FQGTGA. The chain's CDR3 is CASSFPAGEQFF. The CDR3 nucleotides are TGTGCCAGCAGCTTCCCGGCGGGTGAGCAGTTCTTC.

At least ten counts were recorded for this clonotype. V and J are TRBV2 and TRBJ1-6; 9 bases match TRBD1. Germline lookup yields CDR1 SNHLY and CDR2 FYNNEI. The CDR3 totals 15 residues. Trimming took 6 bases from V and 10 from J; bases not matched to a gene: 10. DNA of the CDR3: TGTGCCAGCAGAGTGGACAGGGGACGGGGGTCACCCCTCCACTTT. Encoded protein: CASRVDRGRGSPLHF.

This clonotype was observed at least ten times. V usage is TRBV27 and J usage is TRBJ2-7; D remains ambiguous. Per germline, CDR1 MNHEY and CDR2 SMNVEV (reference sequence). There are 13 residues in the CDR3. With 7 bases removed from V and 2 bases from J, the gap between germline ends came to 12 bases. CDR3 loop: CASKGFRTYEQYF. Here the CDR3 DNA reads TGTGCCAGCAAGGGTTTTCGCACCTACGAGCAGTACTTC.

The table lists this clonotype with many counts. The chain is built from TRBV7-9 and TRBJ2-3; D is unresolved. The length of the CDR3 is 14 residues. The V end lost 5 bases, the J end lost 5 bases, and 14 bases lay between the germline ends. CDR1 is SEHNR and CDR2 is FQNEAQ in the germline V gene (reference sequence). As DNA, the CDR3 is TGTGCCAGCAGCAAAGTCGTGGTGGGAGATACGCAGTATTTT. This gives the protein CASSKVVVGDTQYF. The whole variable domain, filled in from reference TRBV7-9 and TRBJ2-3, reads DTGVSQNPRHKITKRGQNVTFRCDPISEHNRLYWYRQTLGQGPEFLTYFQNEAQLEKSRLLSDRFSAERPKGSFSTLEIQRTEQGDSAMYLCASSKVVVGDTQYFGPGTRLTVL.

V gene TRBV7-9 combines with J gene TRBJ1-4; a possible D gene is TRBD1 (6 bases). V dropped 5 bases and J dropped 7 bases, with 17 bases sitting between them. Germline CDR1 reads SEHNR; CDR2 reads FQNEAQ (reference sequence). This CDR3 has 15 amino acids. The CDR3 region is CASSPDWGAAEKLFF. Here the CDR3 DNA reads TGTGCCAGCAGCCCCGATTGGGGGGCGGCTGAAAAACTGTTTTTT.

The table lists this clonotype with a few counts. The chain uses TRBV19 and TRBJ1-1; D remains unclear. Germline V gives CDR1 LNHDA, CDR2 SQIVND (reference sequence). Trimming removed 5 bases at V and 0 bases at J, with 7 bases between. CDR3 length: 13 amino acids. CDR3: CASSWQLNTEAFF. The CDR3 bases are TGTGCCAGTAGTTGGCAGTTGAACACTGAAGCTTTCTTT.

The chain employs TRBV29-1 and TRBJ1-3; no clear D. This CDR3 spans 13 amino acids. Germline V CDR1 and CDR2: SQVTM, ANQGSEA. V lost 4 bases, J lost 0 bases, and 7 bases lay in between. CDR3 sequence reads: CSVGSLSGNTIYF. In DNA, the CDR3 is TGCAGCGTTGGGAGTCTCTCTGGAAACACCATATATTTT.

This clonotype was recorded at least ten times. CDR3 region: CASSQGTGGDSYGYTF. For the CDR3, the DNA is TGTGCCAGCAGCCAGGGGACAGGGGGCGATAGCTATGGCTACACCTTC. The gene calls are TRBV3-1 and TRBJ1-2, with 12 positions matching TRBD1. In germline, CDR1 is LGHDT, CDR2 YNNKEL (reference sequence). V was pared by 3 bases and J by 4 bases, with 6 bases of the junction left unmatched. This CDR3 comprises 16 residues.

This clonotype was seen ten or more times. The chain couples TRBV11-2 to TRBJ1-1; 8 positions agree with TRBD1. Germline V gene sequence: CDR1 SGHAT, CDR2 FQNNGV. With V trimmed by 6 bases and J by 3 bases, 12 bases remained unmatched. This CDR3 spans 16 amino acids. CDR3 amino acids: CASRPLTGGEDTEAFF. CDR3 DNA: TGTGCCAGCAGACCCCTAACAGGGGGAGAAGACACTGAAGCTTTCTTT.

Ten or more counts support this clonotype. CDR3 in DNA: TGTGCCAGCAGCGAGACTAGCGACTATGAGCAGTTCTTC. It yields the protein CASSETSDYEQFF. This chain links TRBV11-1 with TRBJ2-1, with 8 nucleotides matching TRBD2. After removal of 5 bases from V and 8 bases from J, the junction contained 5 bases not matched to a gene. Per the germline V gene, CDR1 is SGHAT and CDR2 is FQDESV (reference sequence). The CDR3 is 13 amino acids.

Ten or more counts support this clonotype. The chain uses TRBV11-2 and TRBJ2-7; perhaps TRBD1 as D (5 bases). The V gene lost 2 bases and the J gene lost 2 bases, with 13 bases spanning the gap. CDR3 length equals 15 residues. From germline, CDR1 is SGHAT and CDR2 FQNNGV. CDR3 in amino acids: CASSLQGLPAYEQYF. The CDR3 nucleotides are TGTGCCAGCAGCTTACAGGGTTTGCCCGCCTACGAGCAGTACTTC.

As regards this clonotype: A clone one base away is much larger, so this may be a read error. This chain's CDR3 is CASRERVVVNGQFF. The CDR3 bases are TGTGCCAGCAGAGAAAGGGTTGTAGTCAATGGGCAGTTCTTC. The chain recombines TRBV6-1 with TRBJ2-1; D call uncertain. This CDR3 is built from 14 residues. Germline V lookup: CDR1 MNHNS, CDR2 SASEGT.

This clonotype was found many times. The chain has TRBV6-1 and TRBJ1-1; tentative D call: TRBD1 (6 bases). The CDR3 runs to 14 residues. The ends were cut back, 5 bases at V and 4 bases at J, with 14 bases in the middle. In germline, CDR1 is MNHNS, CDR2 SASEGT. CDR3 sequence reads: CASSTWTDRTEAFF. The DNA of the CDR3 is TGTGCCAGCAGTACTTGGACAGACCGCACTGAAGCTTTCTTT.

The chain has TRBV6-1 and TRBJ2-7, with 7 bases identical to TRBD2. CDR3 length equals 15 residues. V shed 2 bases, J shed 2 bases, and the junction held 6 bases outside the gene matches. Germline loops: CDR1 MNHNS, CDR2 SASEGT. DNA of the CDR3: TGTGCCAGCAGTGAACTGGCGGGGGAAGCCTACGAGCAGTACTTC. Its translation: CASSELAGEAYEQYF.

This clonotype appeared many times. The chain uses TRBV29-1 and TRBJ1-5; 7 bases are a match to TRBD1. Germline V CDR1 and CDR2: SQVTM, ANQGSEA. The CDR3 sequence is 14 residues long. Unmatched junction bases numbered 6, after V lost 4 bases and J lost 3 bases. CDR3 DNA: TGCAGCGTTGTCCCACAGGGGTCCAATCAGCCCCAGCATTTT. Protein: CSVVPQGSNQPQHF.